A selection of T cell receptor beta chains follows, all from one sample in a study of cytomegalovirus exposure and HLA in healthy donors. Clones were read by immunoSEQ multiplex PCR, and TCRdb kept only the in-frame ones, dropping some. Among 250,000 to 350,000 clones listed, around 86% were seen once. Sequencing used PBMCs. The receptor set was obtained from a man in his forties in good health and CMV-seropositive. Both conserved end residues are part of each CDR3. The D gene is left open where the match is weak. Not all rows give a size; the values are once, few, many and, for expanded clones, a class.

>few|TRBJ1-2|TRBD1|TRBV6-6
TGTGCCAGCAGCAACGGACAGGGGACGTATGGCTACACCTTC
CASSNGQGTYGYTF
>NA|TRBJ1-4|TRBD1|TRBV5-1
TGCGCCAGCAGCTTCCAGGGACAGGGGCCAACTAATGAAAAACTGTTTTTT
CASSFQGQGPTNEKLFF
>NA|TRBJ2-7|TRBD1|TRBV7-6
TGTGCCAGCAGCCCCCAGGGGGATAGCTCCTACGAGCAGTACTTC
CASSPQGDSSYEQYF
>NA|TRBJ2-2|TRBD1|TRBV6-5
TGTGCCAGCAGCCCGACAGGGATCGGCTCCGGGGAGCTGTTTTTT
CASSPTGIGSGELFF
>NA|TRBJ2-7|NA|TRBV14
TGTGCCAGCAGCCAAGTGGGCAGGACCTACGAGCAGTACTTC
CASSQVGRTYEQYF
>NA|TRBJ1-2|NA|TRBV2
TGTGCCAGCTGCCGTTGGGCCGGCTACACCTTC
CASCRWAGYTF
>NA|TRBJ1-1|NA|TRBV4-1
TGCGCCAGCAGCCACGCGCCCACAGGTCTCACTGAAGCTTTCTTT
CASSHAPTGLTEAFF
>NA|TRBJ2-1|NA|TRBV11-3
TGTGCCAGCAGCTTGCAGGGTCGCCACAATGAGCAGTTCTTC
CASSLQGRHNEQFF
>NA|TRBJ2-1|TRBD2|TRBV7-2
TGTGCCAGCAGCTCGAAAAGCGGGAGTGGGACCTCCTACAATGAGCAGTTCTTC
CASSSKSGSGTSYNEQFF
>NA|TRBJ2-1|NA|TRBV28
TGTGCCAGCAGTTTACTAGTATACAATGAGCAGTTCTTC
CASSLLVYNEQFF
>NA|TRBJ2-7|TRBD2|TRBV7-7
TGTGCTAGCAGCCCCCGGGCGGGGGGCTACGAGCAGTACTTC
CASSPRAGGYEQYF
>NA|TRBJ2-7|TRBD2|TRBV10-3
TGTGCCATCAACAGCGGGAGCTCCTACGAGCAGTACTTC
CAINSGSSYEQYF
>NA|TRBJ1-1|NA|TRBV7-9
TGTTCCAGCAGCTTACGGGGAGGGGTGGTGTGGACTGAAGCTTTCTTT
CSSSLRGGVVWTEAFF
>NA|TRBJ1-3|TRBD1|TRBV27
TGTGCCAGCAGGGGCACAGGGGGCTATGGAAACACCATATATTTT
CASRGTGGYGNTIYF
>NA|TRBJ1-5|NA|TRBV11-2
TGTGCCAGCAGCTCACACAGCCAGCCCCAGCACTTT
CASSSHSQPQHF
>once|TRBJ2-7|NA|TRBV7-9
TGTGCCAGCAGGGGACCGGGACACCTGTCCTACGAGCAGTACTTC
CASRGPGHLSYEQYF
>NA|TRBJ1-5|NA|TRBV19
TGTGCCAGTAGTACCGGTTCAGGGGTCAGCAATCAGCCCCAGCATTTT
CASSTGSGVSNQPQHF
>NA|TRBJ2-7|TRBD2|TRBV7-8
TGTGCCAGCAGCCGAGGGACTAGCGGGACTAGCTCCTACGAGCAGTACTTC
CASSRGTSGTSSYEQYF
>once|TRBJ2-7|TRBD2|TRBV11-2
TGTGCCAGCAGCTTCTTAGCGGGAGGAGACGAGCAGTACTTC
CASSFLAGGDEQYF
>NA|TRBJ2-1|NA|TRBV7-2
TGTGCCAGCAGCTTAGTAGTGAGGCGTTCCTACAATGAGCAGTTCTTC
CASSLVVRRSYNEQFF
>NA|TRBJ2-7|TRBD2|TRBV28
TGTGCCAGCAGCCAGACTAGCGGGAAGATCTACGAGCAGTACTTC
CASSQTSGKIYEQYF
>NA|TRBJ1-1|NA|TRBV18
TGTGCCAGCTCACCGGAGACAGGAGAAGGGCAAGCTTTCTTT
CASSPETGEGQAFF